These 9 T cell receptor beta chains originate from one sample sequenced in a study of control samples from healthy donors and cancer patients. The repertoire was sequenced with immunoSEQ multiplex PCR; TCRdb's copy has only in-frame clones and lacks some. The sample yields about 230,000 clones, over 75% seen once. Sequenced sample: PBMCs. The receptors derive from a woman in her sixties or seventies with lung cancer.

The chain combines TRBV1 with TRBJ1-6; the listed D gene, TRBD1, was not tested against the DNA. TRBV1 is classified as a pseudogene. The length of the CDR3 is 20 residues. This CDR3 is CTSITPSRDRPSSYNSPLHF. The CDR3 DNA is TGCACCAGCATCACTCCTAGTAGGGACAGGCCAAGCTCCTATAATTCACCCCTCCACTTT.

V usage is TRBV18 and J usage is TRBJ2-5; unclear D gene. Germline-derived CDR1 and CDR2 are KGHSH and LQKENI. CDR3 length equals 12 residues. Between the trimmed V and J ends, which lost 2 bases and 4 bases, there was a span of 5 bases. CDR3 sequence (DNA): TGTGCCAGCTCACCAGGGTCAGAGACCCAGTACTTC. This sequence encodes CASSPGSETQYF.

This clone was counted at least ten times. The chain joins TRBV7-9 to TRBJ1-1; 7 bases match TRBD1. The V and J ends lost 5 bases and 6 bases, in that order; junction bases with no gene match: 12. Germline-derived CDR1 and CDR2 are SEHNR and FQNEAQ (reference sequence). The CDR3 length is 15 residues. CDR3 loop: CASSPGTAKGPEAFF. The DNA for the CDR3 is TGTGCCAGCAGCCCCGGGACAGCCAAAGGGCCTGAAGCTTTCTTT.

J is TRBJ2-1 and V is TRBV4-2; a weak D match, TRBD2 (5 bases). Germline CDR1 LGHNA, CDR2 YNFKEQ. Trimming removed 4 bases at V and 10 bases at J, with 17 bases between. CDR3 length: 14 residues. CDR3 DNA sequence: TGTGCCAGCAGCCGGGGAAACGGGGTCCGGGAGCAGTTCTTC. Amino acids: CASSRGNGVREQFF.

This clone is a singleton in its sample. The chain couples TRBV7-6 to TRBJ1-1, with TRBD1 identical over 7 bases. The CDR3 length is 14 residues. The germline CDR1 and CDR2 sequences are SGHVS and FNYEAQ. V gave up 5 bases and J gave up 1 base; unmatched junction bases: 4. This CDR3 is CASSAGQANTEAFF. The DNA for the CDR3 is TGTGCCAGCAGCGCCGGACAGGCGAACACTGAAGCTTTCTTT.

The CDR3 is CASSYRGGRDEKLFF. The CDR3 bases are TGCGCCAGCAGCTACCGCGGGGGTAGGGATGAAAAACTGTTTTTT. The chain has TRBV5-1 and TRBJ1-4, with a tentative D call TRBD1 (5 bases). The V gene lost 3 bases and the J gene lost 6 bases, with 15 bases spanning the gap. CDR3 length: 15 amino acids. Germline values: CDR1 SGHRS, CDR2 YFSETQ.

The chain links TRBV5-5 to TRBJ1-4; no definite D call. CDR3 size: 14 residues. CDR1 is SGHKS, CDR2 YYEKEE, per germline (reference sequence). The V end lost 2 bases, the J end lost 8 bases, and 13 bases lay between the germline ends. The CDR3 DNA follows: TGTGCCAGCAGCTTTGACCACAAAGGGGAAAAACTGTTTTTT. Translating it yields CASSFDHKGEKLFF.

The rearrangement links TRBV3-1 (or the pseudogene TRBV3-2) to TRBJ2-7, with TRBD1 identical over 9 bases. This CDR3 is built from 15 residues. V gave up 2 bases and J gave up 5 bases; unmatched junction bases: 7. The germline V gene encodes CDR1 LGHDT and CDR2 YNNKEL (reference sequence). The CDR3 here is CASSQMGQGLNEQYF. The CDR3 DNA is TGTGCCAGCAGCCAAATGGGACAGGGCTTAAACGAGCAGTACTTC.

CDR3 region: CASSVLQGGTEAFF. The DNA for the CDR3 is TGCGCCAGCAGCGTACTGCAGGGGGGCACTGAAGCTTTCTTT. The rearrangement uses TRBV5-1 and TRBJ1-1; TRBD1 agrees at 7 bases. The CDR3 length is 14 residues. Germline V lookup: CDR1 SGHRS, CDR2 YFSETQ. V lost 4 bases and J lost 4; bases outside the gene matches: 7.